This T cell receptor (beta chain) was sequenced during a study of regulatory T cells in long-lasting Graves disease. Study-level points and caveats: Persistent disease favored TRBV28, TRBJ1-2 and TRBJ2-5.

Building the TCR beta libraries relied on iRepertoire HTBI primers, and CDR3 regions underwent Arm-PCR. MiXCR, applied by TCRdb to the multiplex PCR reads, yields one record per CDR3 protein. Seen here are roughly 360,000 distinct CDR3 sequences, roughly 23% observed once, and the top ten hold about 27%. Regarding this clonotype: Its antigen is undetermined.

Per germline, CDR1 MGHRA and CDR2 YSYEKL. The V end was cut by 3 bases, the J end by 7 bases, with 13 bases between. The CDR3 sequence is 13 residues long. Time point noted: persistent/refractory GD, antithyroid drugs over 5 years with positive TRAb. Extracted RNA from PBMCs served as the source of the TCR library. The chain carries TRBV4-1 and TRBJ2-7; D is uncertain. The input for sequencing was peripheral blood mononuclear cells (PBMCs), taken when the disease was refractory, from a patient treated with antithyroid drugs. The receptor comes from a woman in her 40s with Graves disease. CDR3 sequence (DNA): TGCGCCAGCAGCCACCTGGACCCTCTGGAGCAGTACTTC. This translates into CASSHLDPLEQYF.